These T cell receptor beta chains were read from a single sample in a study of cytomegalovirus exposure and HLA in healthy donors. Profiling relied on immunoSEQ multiplex PCR, and the TCRdb table lists in-frame clones only, not all of them. The data show roughly 100,000 clones, about 80% seen once. The sequencing sample was made of PBMCs. Receptor source: a man younger than 35 in good health and CMV-seropositive. Each CDR3 is given with its conserved first and last residue. D genes are given only for firm matches. Not every row has a clone size; where given, it reads once, few, many or a size class.

V gene: TRBV5-1
D gene: TRBD2
J gene: TRBJ2-3
clone size: few
CDR3 DNA: TGCGCCAGCAGCTTAACCGGGGGGGGGACAGATACGCAGTATTTT
CDR3 protein: CASSLTGGGTDTQYF

V gene: TRBV10-2
D gene: TRBD2
J gene: TRBJ2-2
clone size: NA
CDR3 DNA: TGCGCCAGCAGTCTAATTGGACTAGCGGGGGGGCTGGGGTCCGGGGAGCTGTTTTTT
CDR3 protein: CASSLIGLAGGLGSGELFF

V gene: TRBV27
D gene: TRBD1
J gene: TRBJ2-1
clone size: NA
CDR3 DNA: TGTGCCAGCAGTTTTGTGCCATCAGGGGGTGAGCAGTTCTTC
CDR3 protein: CASSFVPSGGEQFF

V gene: TRBV7-2
D gene: NA
J gene: TRBJ2-5
clone size: once
CDR3 DNA: TGTGCCAGCAGCCCACAGCGGACCGGAACAGAGACCCAGTACTTC
CDR3 protein: CASSPQRTGTETQYF

V gene: TRBV6-4
D gene: TRBD2
J gene: TRBJ2-1
clone size: NA
CDR3 DNA: TGTGCCAGCAGTCAACTAGCGGGGGGCCACAATGAGCAGTTCTTC
CDR3 protein: CASSQLAGGHNEQFF

V gene: TRBV5-1
D gene: TRBD1
J gene: TRBJ1-1
clone size: NA
CDR3 DNA: TGCGCCAGCAGCTTCCGGACAGGGCGCACTGAAGCTTTCTTT
CDR3 protein: CASSFRTGRTEAFF

V gene: TRBV25-1
D gene: TRBD2
J gene: TRBJ2-1
clone size: NA
CDR3 DNA: TGTGCCAGCAGTGAATCGGGGGGGCATGAGCAGTTCTTC
CDR3 protein: CASSESGGHEQFF

V gene: TRBV27
D gene: NA
J gene: TRBJ1-4
clone size: NA
CDR3 DNA: TGTGCCAGCAGTTTAAGGGAAGGAGGGGAAAAACTGTTTTTT
CDR3 protein: CASSLREGGEKLFF

V gene: TRBV6-1
D gene: TRBD1
J gene: TRBJ1-6
clone size: few
CDR3 DNA: TGTGCCAGCAGCGACGGACAGGGGATGAATTCACCCCTCCACTTT
CDR3 protein: CASSDGQGMNSPLHF

V gene: TRBV11-2
D gene: NA
J gene: TRBJ2-7
clone size: NA
CDR3 DNA: TGTGCCAGCAGCTTTGGGCAGGGAAGGACCTACGAGCAGTACTTC
CDR3 protein: CASSFGQGRTYEQYF

V gene: TRBV27
D gene: TRBD1
J gene: TRBJ1-1
clone size: NA
CDR3 DNA: TGTGCCAGCAACCTGACAGGGCTGAACACTGAAGCTTTCTTT
CDR3 protein: CASNLTGLNTEAFF

V gene: TRBV30
D gene: TRBD1
J gene: TRBJ1-2
clone size: few
CDR3 DNA: TGTGCCTCTCTAGACAGGGGCAATGATGGCTACACCTTC
CDR3 protein: CASLDRGNDGYTF

V gene: TRBV6-5
D gene: NA
J gene: TRBJ2-1
clone size: NA
CDR3 DNA: TGTGCCAGCGGGGGGGGCCCGCAGTTCTTC
CDR3 protein: CASGGGPQFF

V gene: TRBV2
D gene: NA
J gene: TRBJ1-1
clone size: NA
CDR3 DNA: TGTGCCAGCAGTCCCGCCAGAATGAACACTGAAGCTTTCTTT
CDR3 protein: CASSPARMNTEAFF

V gene: TRBV7-9
D gene: NA
J gene: TRBJ1-2
clone size: NA
CDR3 DNA: TGTGCCAGCAGCTTAGGGGACACGAACTATGGCTACACCTTC
CDR3 protein: CASSLGDTNYGYTF

V gene: TRBV6-5
D gene: TRBD1
J gene: TRBJ1-1
clone size: NA
CDR3 DNA: TGTGCCAGCTCCCACGGGACAGGGGGGGACACTGAAGCTTTCTTT
CDR3 protein: CASSHGTGGDTEAFF

V gene: TRBV18
D gene: NA
J gene: TRBJ1-2
clone size: few
CDR3 DNA: TGTGCCAGCTCAAAAGACAGGATCTATGGCTACACCTTC
CDR3 protein: CASSKDRIYGYTF

V gene: TRBV19
D gene: TRBD1
J gene: TRBJ1-2
clone size: NA
CDR3 DNA: TGTGCCAGTAGTACACAGACAGGGGTGGCTGGCTACACCTTC
CDR3 protein: CASSTQTGVAGYTF

V gene: TRBV6-5
D gene: TRBD2
J gene: TRBJ2-3
clone size: NA
CDR3 DNA: TGTGCCAGCAGTTACTCGATCCTAGCGGGCACAGATACGCAGTATTTT
CDR3 protein: CASSYSILAGTDTQYF

V gene: TRBV4-2
D gene: NA
J gene: TRBJ2-7
clone size: NA
CDR3 DNA: TGTGCCAGCAGCCAATCGGTCAGTATCGGGGAGCAGTACTTC
CDR3 protein: CASSQSVSIGEQYF

V gene: TRBV28
D gene: TRBD1
J gene: TRBJ1-2
clone size: NA
CDR3 DNA: TGTGCCAGCAGCCGTACGACAGGGGCTGGCTACACCTTC
CDR3 protein: CASSRTTGAGYTF

V gene: TRBV11-2
D gene: NA
J gene: TRBJ2-7
clone size: NA
CDR3 DNA: TGTGCCAGCAGCTTAGCCCCCGGGTCTCGCCAGGAGCAGTACTTC
CDR3 protein: CASSLAPGSRQEQYF

V gene: TRBV11-2
D gene: TRBD1
J gene: TRBJ2-2
clone size: few
CDR3 DNA: TGTGCCAGCAGCTTATCCGGGACAGTTTCCGGGGAGCTGTTTTTT
CDR3 protein: CASSLSGTVSGELFF

V gene: TRBV30
D gene: TRBD1
J gene: TRBJ1-2
clone size: NA
CDR3 DNA: TGTGCCTGGAATCCACACAGGGGAGTTGGCTATGGCTACACCTTC
CDR3 protein: CAWNPHRGVGYGYTF

V gene: TRBV30
D gene: NA
J gene: TRBJ2-3
clone size: NA
CDR3 DNA: TGTGCCTGGGGGTCTAGCTCCATCACAGATACGCAGTATTTT
CDR3 protein: CAWGSSSITDTQYF

V gene: TRBV7-9
D gene: NA
J gene: TRBJ2-1
clone size: NA
CDR3 DNA: TGTTCCAGCAGCCTTATAGCCGTTGAGCAGTTCTTC
CDR3 protein: CSSSLIAVEQFF

V gene: TRBV7-9
D gene: NA
J gene: TRBJ1-2
clone size: NA
CDR3 DNA: TGTGCCAGCGCGGGCATATCCTATGGCTACACCTTC
CDR3 protein: CASAGISYGYTF

V gene: TRBV27
D gene: NA
J gene: TRBJ2-1
clone size: NA
CDR3 DNA: TGTGCCAGCAGTTTAGGACACTATAATGAGCAGTTCTTC
CDR3 protein: CASSLGHYNEQFF

V gene: TRBV7-9
D gene: TRBD1
J gene: TRBJ2-7
clone size: NA
CDR3 DNA: TGTGCCAGCAGCTCAGTTAAGGTACAGGGGGTCTACGAGCAGTACTTC
CDR3 protein: CASSSVKVQGVYEQYF

V gene: TRBV6-4
D gene: NA
J gene: TRBJ2-2
clone size: NA
CDR3 DNA: TGTGCCAGCAGTGACGGGGAACGGGGTACCGGGGAGCTGTTTTTT
CDR3 protein: CASSDGERGTGELFF

V gene: TRBV30
D gene: NA
J gene: TRBJ2-5
clone size: NA
CDR3 DNA: TGTGCCTGGAGTGTACTTAGTGCCTACCAAGAGACCCAGTACTTC
CDR3 protein: CAWSVLSAYQETQYF

V gene: TRBV6-4
D gene: TRBD2
J gene: TRBJ2-3
clone size: NA
CDR3 DNA: TGTGCCAGCAGCCCTTTAGCGGGGGGGCCAGATACGCAGTATTTT
CDR3 protein: CASSPLAGGPDTQYF

V gene: TRBV30
D gene: TRBD1
J gene: TRBJ1-1
clone size: NA
CDR3 DNA: TGTGCCTGGAGTGTGACAGGGGGAACTGAAGCTTTCTTT
CDR3 protein: CAWSVTGGTEAFF

V gene: TRBV28
D gene: NA
J gene: TRBJ1-1
clone size: once
CDR3 DNA: TGTGCCAGCATAAACATGAACACTGAAGCTTTCTTT
CDR3 protein: CASINMNTEAFF

V gene: TRBV4-1
D gene: TRBD1
J gene: TRBJ1-4
clone size: NA
CDR3 DNA: TGCGCCAGCAGCCAAGGAGTGGGACAGGGAGGAGAAAAACTGTTTTTT
CDR3 protein: CASSQGVGQGGEKLFF

V gene: TRBV15
D gene: TRBD1
J gene: TRBJ1-3
clone size: NA
CDR3 DNA: TGTGCCACCAGCAGAGGGGGGACAGGCATCGGGGACACCATATATTTT
CDR3 protein: CATSRGGTGIGDTIYF

V gene: TRBV6-5
D gene: TRBD1
J gene: TRBJ1-2
clone size: NA
CDR3 DNA: TGTGCCAGCAGAAGACAGGGTACGGGATTCGGCTACACCTTC
CDR3 protein: CASRRQGTGFGYTF

V gene: TRBV2
D gene: NA
J gene: TRBJ2-3
clone size: NA
CDR3 DNA: TGTGCCAGCAGCCCCACGACAGATAGCACAGATACGCAGTATTTT
CDR3 protein: CASSPTTDSTDTQYF

V gene: TRBV9
D gene: TRBD1
J gene: TRBJ1-2
clone size: NA
CDR3 DNA: TGTGCCAGCAGCCCCGGGACAGGGGCCGTTTCCACCTTC
CDR3 protein: CASSPGTGAVSTF

V gene: TRBV5-1
D gene: NA
J gene: TRBJ2-5
clone size: once
CDR3 DNA: TGCGCCAGCAGCATAGAAAGGAGGGAGACCCAGTACTTC
CDR3 protein: CASSIERRETQYF

V gene: TRBV2
D gene: NA
J gene: TRBJ2-6
clone size: NA
CDR3 DNA: TGTGCCAGCAGTGACTTAGGGAGTGGGGCCAACGTCCTGACTTTC
CDR3 protein: CASSDLGSGANVLTF

V gene: TRBV2
D gene: NA
J gene: TRBJ2-5
clone size: once
CDR3 DNA: TGTGCCAGCAGTGGAGTGCGACAAGAGACCCAGTACTTC
CDR3 protein: CASSGVRQETQYF

V gene: TRBV21-1
D gene: NA
J gene: TRBJ1-2
clone size: few
CDR3 DNA: TGTGCCAGCAGCAAAGGCGGCAGCAACGGCTATGGCTACACCTTC
CDR3 protein: CASSKGGSNGYGYTF

V gene: TRBV10-3
D gene: NA
J gene: TRBJ2-3
clone size: NA
CDR3 DNA: TGTGCCATCAGAGAAGAGTTAAGCACAGATACGCAGTATTTT
CDR3 protein: CAIREELSTDTQYF

V gene: TRBV27
D gene: TRBD1
J gene: TRBJ1-6
clone size: NA
CDR3 DNA: TGTGCCAGCAGAACTACAGGGGGCGATTCACCCCTCCACTTT
CDR3 protein: CASRTTGGDSPLHF

V gene: TRBV27
D gene: NA
J gene: TRBJ2-7
clone size: NA
CDR3 DNA: TGTGCCAGCAGTTTACACCCCTCCCTAGTGGACGAGCAGTACTTC
CDR3 protein: CASSLHPSLVDEQYF

V gene: TRBV29-1
D gene: TRBD1
J gene: TRBJ1-4
clone size: NA
CDR3 DNA: TGCAGCGTGGCGACAGGGAGAACGAATGAAAAACTGTTTTTT
CDR3 protein: CSVATGRTNEKLFF

V gene: TRBV11-2
D gene: TRBD2
J gene: TRBJ2-7
clone size: NA
CDR3 DNA: TGTGCCAGCAGCTTAGATTGGCGGGGGTCCAACTACGAGCAGTACTTC
CDR3 protein: CASSLDWRGSNYEQYF

V gene: TRBV5-1
D gene: NA
J gene: TRBJ2-1
clone size: NA
CDR3 DNA: TGCGCCAGCAGCTTGTCTGTCAATGAGCAGTTCTTC
CDR3 protein: CASSLSVNEQFF

V gene: TRBV5-1
D gene: NA
J gene: TRBJ2-7
clone size: NA
CDR3 DNA: TGCGCCAGCAGCCAGGGGAACTACTACGAGCAGTACTTC
CDR3 protein: CASSQGNYYEQYF

V gene: TRBV5-1
D gene: NA
J gene: TRBJ2-2
clone size: NA
CDR3 DNA: TGCGCCAGCAGATATACGGGACATTTCCCCGGGGAGCTGTTTTTT
CDR3 protein: CASRYTGHFPGELFF

V gene: TRBV28
D gene: NA
J gene: TRBJ2-1
clone size: few
CDR3 DNA: TGTGCCAGCAGTTCTCTCCGGTCCCGTACTAGTCGGTTCTACAATGAGCAGTTCTTC
CDR3 protein: CASSSLRSRTSRFYNEQFF

V gene: TRBV10-2
D gene: TRBD1
J gene: TRBJ1-5
clone size: few
CDR3 DNA: TGCGCCAGCAGTGAGGTAGGGACAGGGAATCAGCCCCAGCATTTT
CDR3 protein: CASSEVGTGNQPQHF

V gene: TRBV5-1
D gene: TRBD1
J gene: TRBJ2-7
clone size: NA
CDR3 DNA: TGCGCCAGCAGCTCCGGGACAGGGGAGATGAAGCAGTACTTC
CDR3 protein: CASSSGTGEMKQYF

V gene: TRBV29-1
D gene: TRBD2
J gene: TRBJ2-2
clone size: NA
CDR3 DNA: TGCAGCGTTGAAGGGCTAGCGGGGGACCCGAACACCGGGGAGCTGTTTTTT
CDR3 protein: CSVEGLAGDPNTGELFF

V gene: TRBV4-1
D gene: NA
J gene: TRBJ2-7
clone size: NA
CDR3 DNA: TGCGCCAGCAGCCATCAGGTCTCCAGGGGACCTTACGAGCAGTACTTC
CDR3 protein: CASSHQVSRGPYEQYF